Listed below are T cell receptor beta chains from one sample, sequenced in a study of identical twins. TCRdb re-analysed the 5' RACE reads in MiXCR, keeping a single row per CDR3 protein. The data show a few hundred thousand distinct CDR3 sequences, just under 10% seen once. The sample was also reused in another study, on yellow fever vaccine responses in identical twins.

The sample was PBMCs. The receptors here all came from a young woman in good health. The conserved cysteine and the conserved F or W are not part of the CDR3 here. Each record gives: V gene, J gene, CDR3 protein.

TRBV12-5	TRBJ2-1	ASGPSGRAGEQF
TRBV3-1	TRBJ2-2	ASSLRRLPNTGELF
TRBV6-1	TRBJ2-3	ASSDDSTGLALGTDTQY
TRBV5-1	TRBJ2-2	ASSLRLADTGELF
TRBV9	TRBJ2-5	ASSGGAEQETQY
TRBV20-1	TRBJ2-3	SARVAGGPQAQY
TRBV12-3/TRBV12-4	TRBJ2-3	ASSFKKSTDTQY
TRBV7-9	TRBJ1-2	ASSQQGPPLSGYT
TRBV25-1	TRBJ2-7	ASSERVGTYEQY
TRBV9	TRBJ2-2	ASSVSGVGTNTGELF
TRBV6-4	TRBJ2-4	ASSPGTGGSKNIQY
TRBV5-8	TRBJ2-1	ASSPRGLAGVGEQF
TRBV12-3/TRBV12-4	TRBJ1-5	ASKADGNQPQH
TRBV4-3	TRBJ2-7	ASSQVTPGPGSSYEQY
TRBV7-3	TRBJ2-7	AREGGPLSYEQY
TRBV7-2	TRBJ2-6	ASSLSPGANVLT
TRBV7-2	TRBJ2-2	ASSLALAGSRTGELF
TRBV12-3/TRBV12-4	TRBJ1-1	ASSLEGRGGPEAF
TRBV29-1	TRBJ2-1	SVEGQGLSYNEQF
TRBV28	TRBJ2-3	ASSAGGPTDTQY
TRBV10-3	TRBJ1-3	AISESRDITVIY
TRBV12-5	TRBJ2-4	ASGEAGSKNIQY
TRBV7-2	TRBJ2-3	ASSLRGRGSDTQY
TRBV27	TRBJ1-2	ASSLYGAVKSNYGYT
TRBV12-3/TRBV12-4	TRBJ1-3	ASSRGSGNTIY
TRBV9	TRBJ2-3	ASSVVASSTDTQY
TRBV20-1	TRBJ2-3	SASRGDTQY
TRBV28	TRBJ2-5	ASSLFFQETQY
TRBV20-1	TRBJ2-3	SARDRWGDTQY
TRBV9	TRBJ2-2	ASSVLGENTGELF
TRBV6-1	TRBJ2-5	ASGKLAGGGETQY
TRBV25-1	TRBJ2-3	ASSTPDRRPGLAGGDTQY
TRBV3-1	TRBJ2-3	ASSQGPSRGPDTQY
TRBV11-1	TRBJ2-3	ATPWTATTGTSGARTDTQY
TRBV10-2	TRBJ2-6	ASMTSGPNSGANVLT
TRBV11-2	TRBJ2-1	ASSLGTGTSLRYNEQF
TRBV20-1	TRBJ2-7	SASPPSGVSYEQY
TRBV29-1	TRBJ2-3	SVVGGFTDTQY
TRBV3-1	TRBJ2-5	ASSHLDETQY
TRBV5-5	TRBJ2-3	ASSSRGDRVTDTQY
TRBV5-1	TRBJ2-3	ASSLTSETDMQY
TRBV5-1	TRBJ2-7	ASSLGSAYEQY
TRBV3-1	TRBJ2-2	ASSQDRGGELF
TRBV7-8	TRBJ2-1	ASSLVLAGAGYNEQF
TRBV20-1	TRBJ2-1	SANKQGFRDNEQF
TRBV11-2	TRBJ2-2	ASSLDTGLITGELF
TRBV12-3/TRBV12-4	TRBJ1-5	ASMGVNQPQH
TRBV29-1	TRBJ2-1	SVVGTGTYNEQF
TRBV11-2	TRBJ2-7	ASSFLTGWNEQY
TRBV25-1	TRBJ2-1	ASSDLNYNEQF
TRBV5-6	TRBJ2-7	ASSSGLAGDVHEQY
TRBV7-9	TRBJ1-2	ASSLASGGAGT
TRBV2	TRBJ1-5	ASSETDGSNQPQH
TRBV29-1	TRBJ2-1	SVEGLAEGNEQF
TRBV3-1	TRBJ2-5	ASSLISGAETQY
TRBV12-3/TRBV12-4	TRBJ1-1	ASSLGAGEGGRAF
TRBV29-1	TRBJ2-1	SVIDSGVGWQF
TRBV11-2	TRBJ2-1	ASSLEVRGSNEQF
TRBV12-3/TRBV12-4	TRBJ2-7	ASREGTSRYYEQY
TRBV9	TRBJ2-1	ASSTNPPGTGGWNEQF